This T cell receptor beta chain was sequenced during a study of cytomegalovirus exposure and HLA in healthy donors. Worth noting for this clone: Its antigen is undetermined.

Whole-study results and caveats: In a later analysis, TCR beta V- and J-gene trimming showed a link to a missense DCLRE1C variant. Generally TCR sequences proved uncommon, though certain public TCRs appeared in numerous donors.

60 Vbeta and 13 Jbeta primers were used in PCR. Profiled with immunoSEQ multiplex PCR; TCRdb holds only in-frame clones, not every one. The sample gives about 110,000 clones, approximately 76% of which show up once; approximately 8.4% is in the top ten. The TCR originated in a man aged 35-49 years in good health and CMV-seronegative. Material: PBMCs.

CDR3 loop: CASSEVVGRKTQYF. DNA for the CDR3: TGTGCCAGCAGTGAAGTTGTAGGGAGAAAGACCCAGTACTTC. The genes are TRBV2 and TRBJ2-5; a possible D gene is TRBD2 (5 bases). V shed 1 base and J shed 6 bases, with 12 bases lying between them. The CDR3 is 14 amino acids. Looked up from germline, CDR1 is SNHLY and CDR2 is FYNNEI.